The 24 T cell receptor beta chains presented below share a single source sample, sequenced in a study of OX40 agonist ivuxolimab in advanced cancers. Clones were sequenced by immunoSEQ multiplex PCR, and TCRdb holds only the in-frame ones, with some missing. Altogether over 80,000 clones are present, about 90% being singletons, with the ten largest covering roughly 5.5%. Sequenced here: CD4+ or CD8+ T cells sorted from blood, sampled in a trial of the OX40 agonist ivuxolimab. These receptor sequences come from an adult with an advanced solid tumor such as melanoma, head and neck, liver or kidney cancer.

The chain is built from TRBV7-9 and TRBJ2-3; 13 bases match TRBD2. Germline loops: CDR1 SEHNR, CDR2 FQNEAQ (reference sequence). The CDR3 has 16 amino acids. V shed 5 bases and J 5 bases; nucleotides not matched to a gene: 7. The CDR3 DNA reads TGTGCCAGCAGCCGCTCGGGACTAGCGGGAAAAGATACGCAGTATTTT. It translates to CASSRSGLAGKDTQYF.

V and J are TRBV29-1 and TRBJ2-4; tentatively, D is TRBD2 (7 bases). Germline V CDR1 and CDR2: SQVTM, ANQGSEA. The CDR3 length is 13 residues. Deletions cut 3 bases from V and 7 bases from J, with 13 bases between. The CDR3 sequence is CSVDSGEGNIQYF. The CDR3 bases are TGCAGCGTTGATTCAGGGGAGGGGAACATTCAGTACTTC.

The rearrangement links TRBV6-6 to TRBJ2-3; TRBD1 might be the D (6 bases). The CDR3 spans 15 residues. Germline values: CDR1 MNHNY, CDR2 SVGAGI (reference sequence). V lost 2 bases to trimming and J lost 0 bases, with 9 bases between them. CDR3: CASSYQGLSTDTQYF. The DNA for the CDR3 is TGTGCCAGCAGTTACCAGGGGCTTAGCACAGATACGCAGTATTTT.

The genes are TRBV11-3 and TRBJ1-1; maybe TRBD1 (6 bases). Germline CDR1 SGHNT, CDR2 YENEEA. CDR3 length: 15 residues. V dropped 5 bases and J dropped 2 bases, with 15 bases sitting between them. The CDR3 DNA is TGTGCCAGCAGCCTACCGTGGACAGCTAACACTGAAGCTTTCTTT. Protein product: CASSLPWTANTEAFF.

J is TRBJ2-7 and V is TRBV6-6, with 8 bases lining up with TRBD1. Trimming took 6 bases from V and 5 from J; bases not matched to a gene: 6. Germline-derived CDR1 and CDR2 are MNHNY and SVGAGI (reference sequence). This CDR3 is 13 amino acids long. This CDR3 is CASRRTGRDEQYF. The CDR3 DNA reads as TGTGCCAGCAGAAGGACAGGGCGGGACGAGCAGTACTTC.

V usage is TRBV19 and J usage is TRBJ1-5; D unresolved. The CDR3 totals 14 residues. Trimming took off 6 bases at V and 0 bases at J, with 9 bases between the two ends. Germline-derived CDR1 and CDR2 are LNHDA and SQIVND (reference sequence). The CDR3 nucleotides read TGTGCCAGTAGGGAGAGATATAGCAATCAGCCCCAGCATTTT. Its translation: CASRERYSNQPQHF.

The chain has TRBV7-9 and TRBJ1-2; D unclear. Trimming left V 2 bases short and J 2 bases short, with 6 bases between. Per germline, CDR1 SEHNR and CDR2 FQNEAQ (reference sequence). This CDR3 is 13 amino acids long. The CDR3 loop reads CASSLNTNYGYTF. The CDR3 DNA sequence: TGTGCCAGCAGCTTAAACACCAACTATGGCTACACCTTC.

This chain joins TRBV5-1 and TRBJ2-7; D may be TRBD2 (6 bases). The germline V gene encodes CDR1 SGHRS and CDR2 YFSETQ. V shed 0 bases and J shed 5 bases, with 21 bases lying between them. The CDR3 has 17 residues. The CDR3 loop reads CASSLEGPLAWGDEQYF. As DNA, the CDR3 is TGCGCCAGCAGCTTGGAGGGGCCCCTAGCGTGGGGGGACGAGCAGTACTTC.

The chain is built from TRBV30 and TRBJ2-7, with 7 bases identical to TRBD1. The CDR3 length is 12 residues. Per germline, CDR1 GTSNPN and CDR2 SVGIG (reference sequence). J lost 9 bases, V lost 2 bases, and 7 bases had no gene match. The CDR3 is CAWSKDRPSQYF. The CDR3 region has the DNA TGTGCCTGGAGTAAGGACAGGCCTTCGCAGTACTTC.

The CDR3 loop is CASSIKQGGLNIQYF. The CDR3 DNA reads as TGTGCCAGTAGTATAAAACAGGGGGGGTTGAACATTCAGTACTTC. J is TRBJ2-4 and V is TRBV19, with a possible D match to TRBD1 (8 bases). V was trimmed by 2 bases and J by 7 bases, leaving 15 bases between them. The CDR3 is 15 residues long. Looked up from germline, CDR1 is LNHDA and CDR2 is SQIVND (reference sequence).

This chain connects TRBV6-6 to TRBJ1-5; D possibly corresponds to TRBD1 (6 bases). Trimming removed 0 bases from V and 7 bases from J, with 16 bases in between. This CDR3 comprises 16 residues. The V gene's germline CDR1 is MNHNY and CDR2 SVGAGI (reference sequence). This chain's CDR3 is CASSYSSGGSGQPQHF. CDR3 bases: TGTGCCAGCAGTTACTCGAGCGGGGGCAGCGGCCAGCCCCAGCATTTT.

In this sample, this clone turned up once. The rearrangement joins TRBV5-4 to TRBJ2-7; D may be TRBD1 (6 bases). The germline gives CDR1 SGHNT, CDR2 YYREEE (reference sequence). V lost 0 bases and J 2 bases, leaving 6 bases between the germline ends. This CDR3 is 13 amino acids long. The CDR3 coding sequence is TGTGCCAGCAGCTTGGACAGGGCCTACGAGCAGTACTTC. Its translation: CASSLDRAYEQYF.

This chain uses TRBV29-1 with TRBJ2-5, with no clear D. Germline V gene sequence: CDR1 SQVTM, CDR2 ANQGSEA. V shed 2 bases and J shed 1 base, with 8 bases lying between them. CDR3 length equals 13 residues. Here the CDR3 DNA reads TGCAGCGTTGAACTGGGCAGCCAAGAGACCCAGTACTTC. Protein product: CSVELGSQETQYF.

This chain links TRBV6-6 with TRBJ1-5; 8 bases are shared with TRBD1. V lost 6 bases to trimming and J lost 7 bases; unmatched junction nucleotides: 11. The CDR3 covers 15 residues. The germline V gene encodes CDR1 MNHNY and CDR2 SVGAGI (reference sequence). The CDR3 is CASSRSQGAGQPQHF. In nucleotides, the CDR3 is TGTGCCAGCAGCCGGTCGCAGGGGGCAGGGCAGCCCCAGCATTTT.

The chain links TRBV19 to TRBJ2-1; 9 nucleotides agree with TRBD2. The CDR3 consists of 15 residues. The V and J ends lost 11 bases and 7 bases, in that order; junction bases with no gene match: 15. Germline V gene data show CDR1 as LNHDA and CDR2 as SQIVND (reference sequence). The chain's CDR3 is CASSVFGLAYNEQFF. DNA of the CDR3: TGTGCCTCCTCAGTCTTTGGACTAGCGTATAATGAGCAGTTCTTC.

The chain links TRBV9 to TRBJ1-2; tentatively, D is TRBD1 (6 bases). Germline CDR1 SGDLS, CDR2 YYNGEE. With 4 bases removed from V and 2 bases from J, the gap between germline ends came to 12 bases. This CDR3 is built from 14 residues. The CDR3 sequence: CASSLTTGNYGYTF. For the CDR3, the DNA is TGTGCCAGCAGCCTTACCACAGGGAACTATGGCTACACCTTC. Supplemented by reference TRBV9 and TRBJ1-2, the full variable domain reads DSGVTQTPKHLITATGQRVTLRCSPRSGDLSVYWYQQSLDQGLQFLIQYYNGEERAKGNILERFSAQQFPDLHSELNLSSLELGDSALYFCASSLTTGNYGYTFGSGTRLTVV.

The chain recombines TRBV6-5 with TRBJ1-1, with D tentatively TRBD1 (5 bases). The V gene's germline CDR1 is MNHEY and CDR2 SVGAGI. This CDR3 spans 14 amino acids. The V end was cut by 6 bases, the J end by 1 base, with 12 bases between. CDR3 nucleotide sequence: TGTGCCAGCAGAATACACACAGGGAACACTGAAGCTTTCTTT. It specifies CASRIHTGNTEAFF.

CDR3 protein: CAWSQGVSNQPQHF. The CDR3 bases are TGTGCCTGGAGTCAGGGGGTTAGCAATCAGCCCCAGCATTTT. The chain has TRBV30 and TRBJ1-5, with TRBD1 matching 7 bases. This CDR3 spans 14 amino acids. Germline V CDR1 and CDR2: GTSNPN, SVGIG (reference sequence). The ends lost 2 bases at V and 0 bases at J; junction bases unmatched: 1.

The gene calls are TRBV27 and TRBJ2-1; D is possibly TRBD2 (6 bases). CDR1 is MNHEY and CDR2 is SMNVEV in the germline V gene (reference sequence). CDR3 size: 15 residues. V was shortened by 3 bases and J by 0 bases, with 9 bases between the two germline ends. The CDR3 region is CASSFRESSYNEQFF. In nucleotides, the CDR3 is TGTGCCAGCAGTTTCCGGGAGAGCTCCTACAATGAGCAGTTCTTC.

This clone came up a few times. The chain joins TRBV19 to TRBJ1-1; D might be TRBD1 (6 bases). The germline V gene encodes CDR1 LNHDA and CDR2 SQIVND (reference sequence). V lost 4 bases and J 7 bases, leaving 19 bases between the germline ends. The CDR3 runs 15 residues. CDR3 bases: TGTGCCAGTAGTAGCTTATCGGGGGGCAAGGGTGAAGCTTTCTTT. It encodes CASSSLSGGKGEAFF.

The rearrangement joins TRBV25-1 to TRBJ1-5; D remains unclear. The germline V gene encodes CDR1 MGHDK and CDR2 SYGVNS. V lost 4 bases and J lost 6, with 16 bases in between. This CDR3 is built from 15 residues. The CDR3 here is CASSVQRERTQPQHF. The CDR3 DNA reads TGTGCCAGCAGTGTTCAACGAGAGAGGACTCAGCCCCAGCATTTT.

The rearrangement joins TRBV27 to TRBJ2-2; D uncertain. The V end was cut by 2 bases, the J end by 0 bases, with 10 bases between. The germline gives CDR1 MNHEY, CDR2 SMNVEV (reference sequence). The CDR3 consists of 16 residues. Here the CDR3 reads CASSLRASANTGELFF. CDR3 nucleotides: TGTGCCAGCAGTTTAAGGGCATCAGCGAACACCGGGGAGCTGTTTTTT.

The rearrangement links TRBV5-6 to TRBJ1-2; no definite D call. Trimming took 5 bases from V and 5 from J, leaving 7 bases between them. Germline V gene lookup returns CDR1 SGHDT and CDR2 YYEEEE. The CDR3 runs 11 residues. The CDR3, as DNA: TGTGCCAGCAGGCTAGGGTATGGCTACACCTTC. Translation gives CASRLGYGYTF.

CDR3 region: CASSLGRMNTEAFF. CDR3 nucleotides: TGTGCCAGCAGCCTGGGACGGATGAACACTGAAGCTTTCTTT. The chain carries TRBV11-1 and TRBJ1-1, with D perhaps matching TRBD1 (5 bases). Germline CDR1 and CDR2: SGHAT and FQDESV (reference sequence). Trimming cost V 5 bases and J 0 bases, with 10 bases left between them. This CDR3 is 14 amino acids long.